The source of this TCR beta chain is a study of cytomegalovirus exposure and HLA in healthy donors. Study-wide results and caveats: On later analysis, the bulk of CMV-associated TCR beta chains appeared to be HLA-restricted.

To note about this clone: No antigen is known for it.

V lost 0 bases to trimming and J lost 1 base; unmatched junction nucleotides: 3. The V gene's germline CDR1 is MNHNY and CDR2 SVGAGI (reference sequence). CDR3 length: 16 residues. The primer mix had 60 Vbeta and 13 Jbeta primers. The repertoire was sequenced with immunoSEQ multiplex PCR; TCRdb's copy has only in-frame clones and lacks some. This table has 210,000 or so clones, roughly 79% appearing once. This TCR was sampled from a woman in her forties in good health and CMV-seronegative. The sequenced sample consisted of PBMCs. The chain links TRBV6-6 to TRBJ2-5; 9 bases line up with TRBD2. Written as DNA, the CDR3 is TGTGCCAGCAGTTACTCGCGGGGGGGAATCCAAGAGACCCAGTACTTC. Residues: CASSYSRGGIQETQYF.